This T cell receptor beta chain was documented in a study of shared clonotypes between healthy human individuals. Positively selected for CCR7, the CD45RO-negative cells used as naive CD8 cells excluded terminally differentiated effector memory CD45RA+ cells. Those who donated were healthy HIV-negative adults, with no recent acute infections or vaccinations reported. Profiling relied on immunoSEQ multiplex PCR, and the TCRdb table lists in-frame clones only, not all of them. Counted here are 760,000 or so clones, about 96% occurring once; the ten biggest clones make up about 0.25%. V lost 0 bases to trimming and J lost 6 bases, with 14 bases between them. The germline V gene has CDR1 ENHRY and CDR2 SYGVKD. CDR3 size: 15 residues.

This clonotype originated in a man aged 30 to 45 in good health. Sample: naive CD8+ T cells sorted from blood. The rearrangement uses TRBV10-3 and TRBJ1-2; no clear D. This chain's CDR3 is CAISESRTVTNGYTF. The CDR3 bases are TGTGCCATCAGTGAGTCGAGAACAGTCACGAATGGCTACACCTTC.